This TCR beta chain was found in a study of early T cells in non-severe SARS-CoV-2 infection. This clonotype was detected only once. A clone one base away is much larger, so this may be a read error. CDR1 and CDR2 from the germline V gene are SGDLS and YYNGEE. V lost 4 bases to trimming and J lost 2 bases; unmatched junction nucleotides: 3. This CDR3 contains 14 residues. TCRdb used MiXCR to reprocess the 5' RACE reads, holding one entry per CDR3 protein. The table has about 23,000 distinct CDR3 sequences, 4.5% to 5.5% seen once. Sequencing was performed on whole blood. V and J are TRBV9 and TRBJ2-1; 7 bases align to TRBD1. This sequence was found in an adult who was a healthcare worker with PCR-confirmed SARS-CoV-2 infection or an uninfected control (not recorded which). Here the CDR3 reads CASSIGGTYNEQFF. The CDR3 region has the DNA TGTGCCAGCAGCATAGGGGGCACCTACAATGAGCAGTTCTTC.